The 25 T cell receptor beta chains below all came from one sample that was sequenced in a study of beta chain features in type 1 diabetes. Study outcomes and limitations: There was a moderate but significant shortening of TCRB CDR3s in all four CD4+ subsets of Type 1 diabetes patients.

Every isolated RNA sample was fully reverse transcribed, so sequencing captured expressed TCRB transcripts. Libraries were prepared by immunoSEQ multiplex PCR; TCRdb keeps only in-frame clonotypes and omits some of them. Of around 710,000 clones listed, approximately 13% are singletons. No antigen is known for these receptors. Sequenced input: naive CD4+ T cells from blood. The receptors derive from a man younger than 45 with type 1 diabetes.

In this sample, this clone turned up a few times. The chain uses TRBV5-6 and TRBJ2-7, with D maybe TRBD1 (6 bases). Germline values: CDR1 SGHDT, CDR2 YYEEEE. The CDR3 consists of 15 residues. The ends were cut back, 2 bases at V and 5 bases at J, with 17 bases in the middle. CDR3 DNA: TGTGCCAGCAGCTTTTCCGAAACAGGGTTCCACGAGCAGTACTTC. This codes for CASSFSETGFHEQYF.

The V gene is TRBV7-6, the J gene TRBJ2-1; D assignment may be TRBD1 or TRBD2 (5 bases each). This CDR3 contains 15 residues. V was trimmed by 1 base and J by 6 bases, leaving 13 bases between them. CDR1 is SGHVS and CDR2 is FNYEAQ in the germline V gene. The CDR3 DNA reads as TGTGCCAGCAGCTTAGGGGGGATCGTTGGCAATGAGCAGTTCTTC. The encoded protein is CASSLGGIVGNEQFF.

This rearrangement joins TRBV5-6 to TRBJ1-1; TRBD1 matches at 11 bases. The CDR3 consists of 16 residues. V trimming: 4 bases; J trimming: 5 bases; junction bases outside the gene matches: 10. In germline, CDR1 is SGHDT, CDR2 YYEEEE. CDR3 residues: CASSLTDRGLGTEAFF. The DNA for the CDR3 is TGTGCCAGCAGCCTAACGGACAGGGGGCTAGGAACTGAAGCTTTCTTT.

This clone was counted a few times. V is TRBV27 and J is TRBJ1-2; TRBD1 matches 11 bases. CDR1 and CDR2 (germline): MNHEY, SMNVEV (reference sequence). The CDR3 length is 15 residues. V trimming: 6 bases; J trimming: 6 bases; junction bases outside the gene matches: 9. Written as DNA, the CDR3 is TGTGCCAGCAGACGTACCGGGACAGGGGGAAATGGCTACACCTTC. This translates into CASRRTGTGGNGYTF.

This rearrangement joins TRBV4-2 to TRBJ2-4; 9 bases align to TRBD1. The CDR3 covers 14 residues. Germline CDR1 reads LGHNA; CDR2 reads YNFKEQ. V dropped 4 bases and J dropped 8; count of bases not matched to a gene: 6. CDR3 sequence reads: CASSLGQGLDIQYF. The CDR3 nucleotides read TGTGCCAGCAGCCTAGGACAGGGGTTGGACATTCAGTACTTC.

This chain joins TRBV11-2 and TRBJ1-1; D remains unclear. With 1 base removed from V and 3 bases from J, the gap between germline ends came to 9 bases. CDR3 length: 14 amino acids. Germline CDR1 reads SGHAT; CDR2 reads FQNNGV. The CDR3 here is CASSLGWRDTEAFF. The CDR3 nucleotides read TGTGCCAGCAGCTTAGGTTGGCGGGACACTGAAGCTTTCTTT. Full variable domain (rest looked up from reference TRBV11-2 and TRBJ1-1): EAGVAQSPRYKIIEKRQSVAFWCNPISGHATLYWYQQILGQGPKLLIQFQNNGVVDDSQLPKDRFSAERLKGVDSTLKIQPAKLEDSAVYLCASSLGWRDTEAFFGQGTRLTVV.

The chain is built from TRBV29-1 and TRBJ2-2; 8 bases map to TRBD2. CDR1 and CDR2 (germline): SQVTM, ANQGSEA. The CDR3 length is 15 residues. The V segment lost 6 bases and the J segment 4 bases; nucleotides outside the gene matches: 10. The CDR3 DNA reads TGCAGCGTAGATATGTCGGGAGGGCCCACCGGGGAGCTGTTTTTT. Encoded protein: CSVDMSGGPTGELFF.

V is TRBV7-2 and J is TRBJ2-3; no definite D call. V lost 3 bases to trimming and J lost 2 bases, with 12 bases between them. The CDR3 runs 15 residues. CDR1 and CDR2 from the germline V gene are SGHTA and FQGNSA. The CDR3 loop reads CASSFSTRTTDTQYF. The CDR3 DNA reads TGTGCCAGCAGCTTCAGCACCAGGACCACAGATACGCAGTATTTT.

The V gene is TRBV6-5, the J gene TRBJ2-7, with 12 bases matching TRBD2. V dropped 5 bases and J dropped 2; count of bases not matched to a gene: 1. The CDR3 has 14 amino acids. Germline V gene data show CDR1 as MNHEY and CDR2 as SVGAGI. CDR3 DNA: TGTGCCAGCAGTAGGACTAGCGGGACCTACGAGCAGTACTTC. As protein: CASSRTSGTYEQYF.

The table lists this clone with a few counts. The rearrangement links TRBV25-1 to TRBJ2-1; the match to TRBD1 covers 7 bases. The junction had 8 bases not matched to a gene; V was cut back by 4 bases and J by 2 bases. This CDR3 contains 16 residues. Looked up from germline, CDR1 is MGHDK and CDR2 is SYGVNS. CDR3 loop: CASSALTGAAYNEQFF. The DNA for the CDR3 is TGTGCCAGCAGTGCCCTCACAGGGGCGGCCTACAATGAGCAGTTCTTC.

A few counts support this clone. The CDR3 bases are TGTGCCAGCAGCGTAACTCCAGGGAGCCAAGAGACCCAGTACTTC. Encoded protein: CASSVTPGSQETQYF. The chain recombines TRBV9 with TRBJ2-5; D tentatively reads TRBD1 or TRBD2 (5 bases each). CDR3 size: 15 residues. The ends were cut back, 1 base at V and 1 base at J, with 11 bases in the middle. From germline, CDR1 is SGDLS and CDR2 YYNGEE.

This clone was seen only a few times. This chain links TRBV4-3 with TRBJ2-7, with D possibly matching TRBD2 (5 bases). Germline CDR1 and CDR2: LGHNA and YSLEER. V was cut by 0 bases and J by 4 bases, with 10 bases left in between. The CDR3 contains 14 residues. The CDR3 sequence: CASSQEAGSYEQYF. CDR3 DNA sequence: TGCGCCAGCAGCCAAGAGGCGGGTTCGTACGAGCAGTACTTC.

This clone was counted once. V is TRBV7-9 and J is TRBJ1-5, with D maybe TRBD1 (5 bases). The germline V gene encodes CDR1 SEHNR and CDR2 FQNEAQ (reference sequence). The CDR3 length is 15 residues. Deletions cut 2 bases from V and 2 bases from J, with 10 bases between. The CDR3 nucleotides are TGTGCCAGCAGCTTAACTGGGGGGGGCAATCAGCCCCAGCATTTT. Its protein is CASSLTGGGNQPQHF. Full variable domain (missing parts from reference TRBV7-9 and TRBJ1-5): DTGVSQNPRHKITKRGQNVTFRCDPISEHNRLYWYRQTLGQGPEFLTYFQNEAQLEKSRLLSDRFSAERPKGSFSTLEIQRTEQGDSAMYLCASSLTGGGNQPQHFGDGTRLSIL.

V and J are TRBV28 and TRBJ1-2; 10 bases agree with TRBD1. Trimming at V came to 5 bases and at J to 3 bases, leaving 12 bases not matched to a gene. Germline assignment: CDR1 MDHEN and CDR2 SYDVKM. CDR3 size: 17 residues. The CDR3 sequence is CASSLGTGVGLDYGYTF. The CDR3 region has the DNA TGTGCCAGCAGTCTTGGGACAGGGGTTGGGCTAGACTATGGCTACACCTTC.

V and J are TRBV5-1 and TRBJ2-2, with 7 bases fitting TRBD1. This CDR3 spans 15 amino acids. Trimming took 4 bases from V and 7 from J; bases not matched to a gene: 10. CDR1 is SGHRS and CDR2 is YFSETQ in the germline V gene. The CDR3 DNA sequence: TGCGCCAGCAGCGTAGACAGGGCGCGCGACGGGGAGCTGTTTTTT. Amino acids: CASSVDRARDGELFF.

This chain joins TRBV7-6 and TRBJ2-2; D unclear. CDR3 length: 16 residues. Trimming removed 4 bases at V and 1 base at J, with 13 bases between. From germline, CDR1 is SGHVS and CDR2 FNYEAQ. The CDR3 DNA is TGTGCCAGCAGCTCGGTCCCCCAGAAGAACACCGGGGAGCTGTTTTTT. Translated, it gives CASSSVPQKNTGELFF.

Turning to this clone: Other DNA sequences of this sample code for an identical CDR3. The V call is TRBV6-5, the J call TRBJ1-6; D might be TRBD1 (5 bases). Germline V gene lookup returns CDR1 MNHEY and CDR2 SVGAGI. CDR3 length equals 14 residues. V lost 2 bases to trimming and J lost 7 bases, with 9 bases between them. CDR3 DNA sequence: TGTGCCAGCAGTTACGGCAGGGACAATTCACCCCTCCACTTT. Residues: CASSYGRDNSPLHF.

This clone was recorded only once. The genes are TRBV9 and TRBJ1-6; TRBD1 agrees at 9 bases. Germline CDR1 and CDR2: SGDLS and YYNGEE. The CDR3 has 15 amino acids. V lost 0 bases and J lost 12; bases outside the gene matches: 7. In nucleotides, the CDR3 is TGTGCCAGCAGCGTAGGCACAGGGGGCGCTAAACCCCTCCACTTT. Its protein is CASSVGTGGAKPLHF.

A few counts support this clone. This chain uses TRBV30 with TRBJ1-6; D not certain. Trimming stripped 4 bases from V and 4 bases from J, with 8 bases between. Germline-derived CDR1 and CDR2 are GTSNPN and SVGIG (reference sequence). The CDR3 totals 13 residues. The CDR3 region is CAWTREYNSPLHF. CDR3 nucleotide sequence: TGTGCCTGGACACGGGAGTATAATTCACCCCTCCACTTT.

The V and J genes are TRBV4-2 and TRBJ2-5, with D unresolved. From germline, CDR1 is LGHNA and CDR2 YNFKEQ. This CDR3 is built from 15 residues. V was trimmed by 1 base and J by 1 base, leaving 10 bases between them. The CDR3, as DNA: TGTGCCAGCAGCCAAGGGTCAGCGAGCCAAGAGACCCAGTACTTC. This gives the protein CASSQGSASQETQYF.

In this sample, this clone turned up a few times. The chain couples TRBV7-9 to TRBJ2-5; weak D call: TRBD1 (6 bases). CDR3 size: 15 residues. Germline V gene lookup returns CDR1 SEHNR and CDR2 FQNEAQ (reference sequence). V gave up 1 base and J gave up 5 bases, with 14 bases separating them. CDR3 nucleotides: TGTGCCAGCAGCTTAGATCCAGGGGCGTGGGAGACCCAGTACTTC. It translates to CASSLDPGAWETQYF.

This chain connects TRBV29-1 to TRBJ1-3, with D hard to call. V was trimmed by 7 bases and J by 4 bases, leaving 5 bases between them. This CDR3 comprises 10 residues. Germline CDR1 is SQVTM and CDR2 is ANQGSEA. CDR3 protein: CSAAGNTIYF. DNA for the CDR3: TGCAGCGCCGCCGGAAACACCATATATTTT.

The rearrangement uses TRBV15 and TRBJ2-2; no firm D call. Germline-derived CDR1 and CDR2 are LNHNV and YYDKDF (reference sequence). V was pared by 0 bases and J by 0 bases, with 8 bases between. The CDR3 extends over 16 amino acids. This CDR3 is CATSRDSQPNTGELFF. The CDR3 nucleotides are TGTGCCACCAGCAGAGATTCACAGCCGAACACCGGGGAGCTGTTTTTT.

The V call is TRBV14, the J call TRBJ2-1; 8 bases match TRBD2. Germline CDR1 and CDR2: SGHDN and FVKESK. The CDR3 loop spans 15 amino acids. V lost 2 bases, J lost 4 bases, and 4 bases stayed unmatched. CDR3 coding DNA: TGTGCCAGCAGCCAACGGACTAGCATTTACAATGAGCAGTTCTTC. Its translation is CASSQRTSIYNEQFF.

This clone was counted a few times. CDR3 region: CASSFGARSSYEQYF. In DNA, the CDR3 is TGTGCCAGCAGTTTCGGGGCAAGAAGCTCCTACGAGCAGTACTTC. V is TRBV5-6 and J is TRBJ2-7; D assignment may be TRBD1 or TRBD2 (5 bases each). The CDR3 consists of 15 residues. Germline V gene lookup returns CDR1 SGHDT and CDR2 YYEEEE. The ends were cut back, 5 bases at V and 0 bases at J, with 15 bases in the middle.